Detailed here is one T cell receptor beta chain. The antigen remains unidentified. 60 Vbeta and 13 Jbeta primers were used in PCR. Generated by immunoSEQ multiplex PCR, the TCRdb table keeps only in-frame clones and is missing some. The sample comprises just over 60,000 clones, 70% to 90% of which are singletons, and 1.4% rests with the top ten. This specimen comes from a study of cytomegalovirus exposure and HLA in healthy donors. Study context: Around 76% of roughly 400 genotyped donors fell in the Caucasian-associated ancestry cluster.

Trimming cost V 1 base and J 2 bases; bases outside gene matches: 10. The CDR3 covers 19 residues. Germline loops: CDR1 SGHRS, CDR2 YFSETQ. Study-wide points: The dataset shows that most TCR sequences were rare, while some public TCRs occurred in many donors. Links to common viral pathogens appeared, in a later analysis, for several of the most significant clusters.

The chain is built from TRBV5-1 and TRBJ2-5, with 14 bases identical to TRBD2. The sequenced sample was PBMCs. This TCR was recovered from a man aged 18 to 35 in good health and CMV-seronegative. Here the CDR3 reads CASSLLGTSGGSGQETQYF. CDR3 nucleotides: TGCGCCAGCAGCTTGCTTGGGACTAGCGGGGGTTCAGGGCAAGAGACCCAGTACTTC.